The 32 T cell receptor beta chains given below trace back to one sample, sequenced in a study of T cells in Graves' hyperthyroidism and ophthalmopathy. Amplification of TCR beta CDR3 regions used RNA as the template. Carried out on the TCR CDR3, a first-round RT-PCR used the HTBI primer set. MiXCR, applied by TCRdb to the multiplex PCR reads, yields one record per CDR3 protein. This sample has about 700,000 distinct CDR3 sequences, with 12% to 15% found just once. The sequenced material came from blood. These receptors came from a woman under 30 with Graves' hyperthyroidism.

This clonotype was observed at least ten times. This chain joins TRBV20-1 and TRBJ1-5; possibly TRBD1 for D (5 bases). Deletions cut 5 bases from V and 2 bases from J, with 16 bases between. Germline CDR1 reads DFQATT; CDR2 reads SNEGSKA (reference sequence). The CDR3 runs 15 residues. CDR3 nucleotide sequence: TGCAGTGCTGTATCAGGGCTGAGGGGCAATCAGCCCCAGCATTTT. Translation gives CSAVSGLRGNQPQHF.

There are many counts of this clonotype. This chain joins TRBV18 and TRBJ2-5; D uncertain. This CDR3 has 13 residues. Trimming left V 1 base short and J 4 bases short, with 7 bases between. Germline loops: CDR1 KGHSH, CDR2 LQKENI. CDR3 region: CASSPHPGETQYF. The CDR3 DNA sequence: TGTGCCAGCTCACCACACCCAGGAGAGACCCAGTACTTC.

The J gene is TRBJ2-1, the V gene TRBV19; 12 nucleotides align to TRBD2. Germline V gene lookup returns CDR1 LNHDA and CDR2 SQIVND (reference sequence). The trim removed 5 bases at V and 6 bases at J, leaving 5 bases unmatched. The CDR3 is 15 residues long. This CDR3 reads CASSGRLAGVNEQFF. CDR3 coding DNA: TGTGCCAGTAGTGGACGACTAGCGGGAGTCAATGAGCAGTTCTTC.

This clonotype was counted at least ten times. The chain carries TRBV7-3 and TRBJ2-2, with 7 bases fitting TRBD2. Germline lookup yields CDR1 SGHTA and CDR2 FQGTGA. The ends lost 2 bases at V and 4 bases at J; junction bases unmatched: 7. This CDR3 comprises 16 residues. This CDR3 is CASSLVGASGTGELFF. The CDR3 DNA sequence: TGTGCCAGCAGCTTAGTTGGGGCTAGCGGCACCGGGGAGCTGTTTTTT.

The rearrangement joins TRBV24-1 to TRBJ2-3, with D perhaps matching TRBD1 (6 bases). The ends were cut back, 3 bases at V and 7 bases at J, with 10 bases in the middle. This CDR3 is 13 amino acids long. Germline lookup yields CDR1 KGHDR and CDR2 SFDVKD. CDR3 sequence (DNA): TGTGCCACCAGTGATCTTGGACAGCATACGCAGTATTTT. This codes for CATSDLGQHTQYF.

The chain is built from TRBV2 and TRBJ2-7; TRBD1 is a possible D gene (6 bases). CDR1 is SNHLY, CDR2 FYNNEI, per germline. V shed 8 bases and J shed 0 bases, with 14 bases lying between them. The CDR3 totals 14 residues. Here the CDR3 DNA reads TGTGCCAGCGACGGGACACCCAACTCCTACGAGCAGTACTTC. Translated, it gives CASDGTPNSYEQYF.

For this clonotype: This may stem from a read error, because a much larger clone lies one nucleotide away. V gene TRBV18 combines with J gene TRBJ1-1, with D hard to call. This CDR3 spans 14 amino acids. Germline-derived CDR1 and CDR2 are KGHSH and LQKENI. V gave up 4 bases and J gave up 6 bases, with 15 bases separating them. CDR3 residues: CASSQINARAEAFF. In nucleotides, the CDR3 is TGTGCCAGCTCACAAATCAACGCCCGGGCTGAAGCTTTCTTT.

This clonotype has only a few counts. This could be a read error, since a much larger clone is one nucleotide away. This chain links TRBV7-2 with TRBJ1-5; D remains ambiguous. Germline V lookup: CDR1 SGHTA, CDR2 FQGNSA. The CDR3 loop spans 14 amino acids. Trimming took 0 bases from V and 2 from J, leaving 5 bases between them. The CDR3 loop is CASSLAYGNQPQHF. The CDR3 DNA follows: TGTGCCAGCAGCTTAGCTTACGGCAATCAGCCCCAGCATTTT.

For the CDR3, the DNA is TGCGCCAGCAGCCGTTTACCCCGCGGGAGCTCCTACAATGAGCAGTTCTTC. It translates to CASSRLPRGSSYNEQFF. V gene TRBV4-1 combines with J gene TRBJ2-1, with TRBD2 matching 7 bases. V shed 4 bases, J shed 0 bases, and the junction held 9 bases outside the gene matches. The CDR3 is 17 residues long. Germline loops: CDR1 MGHRA, CDR2 YSYEKL.

This clonotype was seen many times. The rearrangement joins TRBV19 to TRBJ2-7; 9 nucleotides match TRBD2. Looked up from germline, CDR1 is LNHDA and CDR2 is SQIVND (reference sequence). The CDR3 has 13 residues. Germline trimming cut 4 bases from V and 6 bases from J; bases unmatched to any gene: 4. CDR3 in amino acids: CASSTGTSLEQYF. CDR3 nucleotide sequence: TGTGCCAGTAGTACCGGGACTAGCCTCGAGCAGTACTTC.

The chain joins TRBV10-3 to TRBJ2-3; 10 nucleotides line up with TRBD1. Losses at the gene ends were 10 bases for V and 1 base for J; bases not matched to a gene: 11. Looked up from germline, CDR1 is ENHRY and CDR2 is SYGVKD. The CDR3 loop spans 16 amino acids. In DNA, the CDR3 is TGTGCCAGCTCACCACGGGGGACAGGGGGCACAGATACGCAGTATTTT. Amino acids: CASSPRGTGGTDTQYF.

The J gene is TRBJ1-1, the V gene TRBV19; TRBD1 matches at 9 bases. Germline V lookup: CDR1 LNHDA, CDR2 SQIVND (reference sequence). CDR3 size: 15 residues. After removal of 0 bases from V and 2 bases from J, the junction contained 1 base not matched to a gene. The CDR3: CASSIEGQGNTEAFF. CDR3 sequence (DNA): TGTGCCAGTAGTATAGAGGGACAGGGAAACACTGAAGCTTTCTTT.

The chain is built from TRBV7-9 and TRBJ1-1; D remains ambiguous. Germline CDR1 reads SEHNR; CDR2 reads FQNEAQ (reference sequence). This CDR3 has 15 amino acids. V was clipped by 5 bases and J by 1 base, with 14 bases between them. The CDR3 spells CASSPHQAWNTEAFF. The DNA of the CDR3 is TGTGCCAGCAGCCCCCATCAGGCGTGGAACACTGAAGCTTTCTTT.

This clonotype was counted at least ten times. The V call is TRBV5-1, the J call TRBJ1-5, with D perhaps matching TRBD1 (5 bases). Trimming shortened V by 0 bases and J by 0 bases, and 13 bases separated the two germline ends. The CDR3 loop spans 17 amino acids. Germline V gene sequence: CDR1 SGHRS, CDR2 YFSETQ. CDR3 in amino acids: CASSLAPQGDSNQPQHF. DNA for the CDR3: TGCGCCAGCAGCTTGGCCCCCCAGGGAGATAGCAATCAGCCCCAGCATTTT.

This clonotype was seen ten or more times. The chain carries TRBV28 and TRBJ1-3, with D maybe TRBD1 (5 bases). V was cut by 7 bases and J by 4 bases, with 20 bases left in between. The CDR3 runs 16 residues. Per the germline V gene, CDR1 is MDHEN and CDR2 is SYDVKM. The CDR3 DNA reads TGTGCCAGCACCACTACCTGGACACGGAGGGGAAACACCATATATTTT. This codes for CASTTTWTRRGNTIYF.

This clonotype was recorded many times. The chain employs TRBV12-3 or TRBV12-4 and TRBJ2-5; D gene unclear. V was clipped by 3 bases and J by 2 bases, with 10 bases between them. This CDR3 spans 14 amino acids. This CDR3 reads CASSFDLAQETQYF. The DNA for the CDR3 is TGTGCCAGCAGTTTTGATCTGGCACAAGAGACCCAGTACTTC.

V and J are TRBV18 and TRBJ2-1; 7 bases map to TRBD1. The trim removed 0 bases at V and 2 bases at J, leaving 7 bases unmatched. This CDR3 spans 17 amino acids. The germline CDR1 and CDR2 sequences are KGHSH and LQKENI. For the CDR3, the DNA is TGTGCCAGCTCACCACCCGGGGTAGGGGGCCCCTACAATGAGCAGTTCTTC. Its protein is CASSPPGVGGPYNEQFF.

This clonotype has a handful of counts. V is TRBV27 and J is TRBJ2-1; no clear D gene. V gave up 5 bases and J gave up 5 bases, with 16 bases separating them. Germline CDR1 is MNHEY and CDR2 is SMNVEV (reference sequence). The CDR3 is 15 amino acids. The CDR3 DNA reads as TGTGCCAGCAGTAAAGGGTCCCTCTGGAACAATGAGCAGTTCTTC. Protein: CASSKGSLWNNEQFF.

This clonotype was picked up many times. The chain carries TRBV7-2 and TRBJ2-3; 10 bases map to TRBD2. CDR3 length equals 17 residues. Germline CDR1 is SGHTA and CDR2 is FQGNSA. Trimming cost V 1 base and J 0 bases; bases outside gene matches: 4. CDR3 sequence reads: CASSLEASGSSTDTQYF. DNA for the CDR3: TGTGCCAGCAGCTTAGAGGCTAGCGGGAGTAGCACAGATACGCAGTATTTT.

The V and J genes are TRBV12-3 or TRBV12-4 and TRBJ2-3; no firm D call. Trimming stripped 6 bases from V and 3 bases from J, with 13 bases between. This CDR3 is built from 14 residues. CDR3 residues: CASSRQLYTDTQYF. The CDR3 nucleotides read TGTGCCAGCAGCCGACAATTGTATACAGATACGCAGTATTTT.

The CDR3 nucleotides read TGTGCCAGCAGCCCGAGAGGGGGACTAGCGGGATACACCGGGGAGCTGTTTTTT. Translation: CASSPRGGLAGYTGELFF. The rearrangement joins TRBV7-2 to TRBJ2-2; 13 positions match TRBD2. The germline CDR1 and CDR2 sequences are SGHTA and FQGNSA. The CDR3 is 18 residues long. V gave up 5 bases and J gave up 3 bases; unmatched junction bases: 9.

The rearrangement links TRBV18 to TRBJ2-5; D perhaps matches TRBD1 (6 bases). The V end lost 8 bases, the J end lost 1 base, and 17 bases lay between the germline ends. This CDR3 region has 15 residues. Germline loops: CDR1 KGHSH, CDR2 LQKENI. In nucleotides, the CDR3 is TGTGCCAGCCACGGGACACTCTACCTCCAAGAGACCCAGTACTTC. Amino acids: CASHGTLYLQETQYF. Full variable domain (remainder filled in from reference TRBV18 and TRBJ2-5): NAGVMQNPRHLVRRRGQEARLRCSPMKGHSHVYWYRQLPEEGLKFMVYLQKENIIDESGMPKERFSAEFPKEGPSILRIQQVVRGDSAAYFCASHGTLYLQETQYFGPGTRLLVL.

This clonotype was observed at least ten times. J is TRBJ2-3 and V is TRBV7-2, with TRBD2 matching 8 bases. The CDR3 is 18 amino acids. Germline V gene lookup returns CDR1 SGHTA and CDR2 FQGNSA. The trim removed 5 bases at V and 4 bases at J, leaving 17 bases unmatched. This chain's CDR3 is CASSKAGESPLRSDTQYF. The CDR3 DNA reads TGTGCCAGCAGCAAAGCGGGAGAGTCCCCTCTTCGATCAGATACGCAGTATTTT. Using reference TRBV7-2 and TRBJ2-3 for the parts outside the CDR3, the full variable domain is GAGVSQSPSNKVTEKGKDVELRCDPISGHTALYWYRQSLGQGLEFLIYFQGNSAPDKSGLPSDRFSAERTGGSVSTLTIQRTQQEDSAVYLCASSKAGESPLRSDTQYFGPGTRLTVL.

This chain joins TRBV19 and TRBJ2-1, with D possibly being TRBD2 (6 bases). Trimming pared 5 bases from V and 3 bases from J, leaving 14 bases between. This CDR3 spans 15 amino acids. Germline V lookup: CDR1 LNHDA, CDR2 SQIVND (reference sequence). For the CDR3, the DNA is TGTGCCAGTAGTCCCGATAGCGGTTTCTACAATGAGCAGTTCTTC. This codes for CASSPDSGFYNEQFF.

There are many counts of this clonotype. The chain combines TRBV30 with TRBJ1-5, with D perhaps matching TRBD1 (5 bases). From germline, CDR1 is GTSNPN and CDR2 SVGIG (reference sequence). The CDR3 consists of 16 residues. V was shortened by 0 bases and J by 7 bases, with 19 bases between the two germline ends. CDR3 amino acids: CAWSVIVVGTGQPQHF. For the CDR3, the DNA is TGTGCCTGGAGTGTCATAGTAGTAGGGACGGGACAGCCCCAGCATTTT.

At least ten counts were recorded for this clonotype. The V call is TRBV20-1, the J call TRBJ2-7; possible D gene TRBD1, 9 bases. Germline V CDR1 and CDR2: DFQATT, SNEGSKA (reference sequence). The CDR3 is 16 amino acids. V was trimmed by 3 bases and J by 3 bases, leaving 21 bases between them. The CDR3 region is CSASPRGGQGFYEQYF. CDR3 sequence (DNA): TGCAGTGCTAGCCCCCGGGGGGGACAGGGATTCTACGAGCAGTACTTC.

There are many counts of this clonotype. Here the CDR3 reads CASSPQAQEYNEQFF. Here the CDR3 DNA reads TGTGCCAGCAGCCCCCAGGCACAGGAATACAATGAGCAGTTCTTC. J is TRBJ2-1 and V is TRBV7-9, with TRBD1 as a possible D gene (5 bases). The CDR3 length is 15 residues. The germline V and J ends were trimmed by 5 bases and 4 bases, with 15 bases remaining between them. CDR1 is SEHNR and CDR2 is FQNEAQ in the germline V gene (reference sequence). Complete variable domain (other parts from reference TRBV7-9 and TRBJ2-1): DTGVSQNPRHKITKRGQNVTFRCDPISEHNRLYWYRQTLGQGPEFLTYFQNEAQLEKSRLLSDRFSAERPKGSFSTLEIQRTEQGDSAMYLCASSPQAQEYNEQFFGPGTRLTVL.

This clonotype occurred many times. The chain links TRBV15 to TRBJ1-6; unclear D gene. Germline CDR1 LNHNV, CDR2 YYDKDF (reference sequence). This CDR3 spans 15 amino acids. V lost 0 bases and J lost 5, with 8 bases in between. The DNA of the CDR3 is TGTGCCACCAGCAGAGATAGACCGAATAATTCACCCCTCCACTTT. Encoded protein: CATSRDRPNNSPLHF.

The sample holds a few counts of this clonotype. The chain employs TRBV29-1 and TRBJ2-2, with TRBD1 identical over 9 bases. V gave up 7 bases and J gave up 6 bases; unmatched junction bases: 9. The CDR3 runs 14 residues. CDR1 and CDR2 from the germline V gene are SQVTM and ANQGSEA. This CDR3 reads CSAARDRAAGELFF. The CDR3 DNA is TGCAGCGCTGCCCGGGACAGGGCGGCCGGGGAGCTGTTTTTT.

This clonotype was found many times. In nucleotides, the CDR3 is TGTGCCAGCAGAGGACTAGCGGGAGTGAACACCGGGGAGCTGTTTTTT. As protein: CASRGLAGVNTGELFF. The chain carries TRBV12-3 or TRBV12-4 and TRBJ2-2, with TRBD2 identical over 13 bases. The V segment lost 6 bases and the J segment 1 base; nucleotides outside the gene matches: 2. This CDR3 comprises 16 residues.

The sample holds many counts of this clonotype. The chain joins TRBV6-1 to TRBJ1-1, with TRBD1 identical over 7 bases. J was trimmed by 0 bases and V by 2 bases; bases with no gene match: 12. Germline V gene data show CDR1 as MNHNS and CDR2 as SASEGT. The CDR3 extends over 18 amino acids. CDR3 coding DNA: TGTGCCAGCAGTGAATACGGGGGGACAGTTTTTGTGAACACTGAAGCTTTCTTT. Translated, it gives CASSEYGGTVFVNTEAFF.

This clonotype was counted many times. The chain carries TRBV10-1 and TRBJ2-2; TRBD2 matches at 9 bases. The V gene end was trimmed by 8 bases and the J gene end by 8 bases; junction bases not matched to a gene: 12. This CDR3 spans 15 amino acids. Germline V gives CDR1 WNHNN, CDR2 SYGVQD (reference sequence). CDR3 amino acids: CASGISAGGFGELFF. CDR3 coding DNA: TGCGCCAGCGGTATATCAGCGGGAGGCTTTGGGGAGCTGTTTTTT.